This T cell receptor beta chain was documented in a study of OX40 agonist ivuxolimab in advanced cancers. Regarding the study in general: Ivuxolimab, which targeted the costimulatory receptor OX40 (CD134), was an agonistic, fully human IgG2 monoclonal antibody. Intravenous ivuxolimab was administered to patients every 2 weeks at six dose levels: 0.01, 0.1, 0.3, 1.5, 3 and 10 mg/kg. Of the roughly 50 dose-escalation patients, hepatocellular carcinoma was present in 19, melanoma in around 15, renal cell carcinoma in 9 and head and neck cancer in 9. A male proportion of around 80% and a mean age of 60 years, ranging from roughly 23 to 90, were recorded for the dose-escalation cohort. Patients were allowed to have had prior anti-PD-1, anti-PD-L1 or anti-CTLA-4 therapy, and more than 35% of the dose-escalation patients had been treated with checkpoint inhibitors. Partial responses occurred in three dose-escalation patients, of whom one had hepatocellular carcinoma and two had cutaneous melanoma. The point of sequencing TCRbeta in the periphery was to test whether ivuxolimab changed TCR sequence diversity and drove clonal T-cell expansion. The paper describes the monotherapy dose-escalation part (N of about 57 patients) of the phase I trial of ivuxolimab.

Genomic DNA was isolated from the sorted cells so that the TCRbeta CDR3 region could be sequenced. The immunoSEQ Assay was used for sequencing of TCRbeta CDR3 regions. Not all clones reach the TCRdb copy of this immuneACCESS table, which keeps in-frame sequences only. Checked studies attribute under half of the gap to unresolved V genes and leave the rest unexplained. The sample includes tens of thousands of clones, with about 90% observed a single time. Approximately 15% of the sample comes from the top ten. The trial excluded patients who had a history of autoimmune disease or who were on systemic immunosuppression. In every dose cohort, peripheral blood was drawn for TCR sequencing at baseline, cycle 4 day 1, and cycle 7 day 1. The samples were drawn from a first-in-human, open-label, multicenter phase I dose-escalation trial of ivuxolimab. The trial enrolled adults with locally advanced or metastatic head and neck squamous cell, hepatocellular, melanoma or renal cell carcinoma. Before TCR sequencing, CD4+ T cells and CD8+ T cells from peripheral blood were sorted into separate populations.

The germline V gene yields SGHRS for CDR1 and YFSETQ for CDR2. V and J lose 0 bases and 0 bases, and a span of 9 bases separates them. The CDR3 measures 15 amino acids from cysteine to phenylalanine. The retained sequence is limited to the CDR3, 45 bases, with the frame set at the first base. General conclusions and limits of the study: The antigen specificity of the peripheral T cells that underwent clonal expansion was not determined. On average, CD8+ T cells showed more expanded clones than CD4+ T cells after ivuxolimab. At doses of 0.1 to 3.0 mg/kg, clonal expansion of both CD4+ and CD8+ T cells in blood was seen between baseline and week 6. Low levels of normalized T-cell clonal expansion were also shown by some nonresponding patients. In the 0.1-3.0 mg/kg groups, partial responders had among the lowest normalized peripheral clonal expansion, particularly in CD8+ T cells.

Note on this clone: Its cognate antigen has yet to be identified. The record has no base qualities; no much larger clone is one base away.

The sequence came from an adult with an advanced solid tumor such as melanoma, head and neck, liver or kidney cancer. The chain was built from TRBV5-1 and TRBJ1-2; the D gene is unclear. The input for sequencing was CD4+ or CD8+ T cells sorted from blood, taken in a trial of the OX40 agonist ivuxolimab. CDR3 sequence: CASSLGAVPNYGYTF. The sequence in DNA is TGCGCCAGCAGCTTGGGGGCAGTTCCTAACTATGGCTACACCTTC.